This T cell receptor beta chain emerged from a study of a mutant IDH1 vaccine in newly diagnosed glioma. Libraries were prepared by immunoSEQ multiplex PCR; TCRdb keeps only in-frame clonotypes and omits some of them. The data contain roughly 70,000 clones, roughly 84% of them singletons. About this clone itself: The target antigen is unknown.

Time point indicated: week 23, last vaccination. Alongside topical imiquimod, each dose of vaccine comprised 300 ug of mutant IDH1 20-mer peptide. This CDR3 has 11 amino acids. Per the germline V gene, CDR1 is LNHNV and CDR2 is YYDKDF (reference sequence). V was cut by 4 bases and J by 0 bases, with 0 bases left in between. This sequence joins TRBV15 and TRBJ1-1, with unresolved D. The receptor's source is a man younger than 30 with glioma. Sequencing used PBMCs, obtained from a glioma patient whose treatment included an IDH1 peptide vaccine. The CDR3 DNA reads as TGTGCCACCAGCATGAACACTGAAGCTTTCTTT. This sequence encodes CATSMNTEAFF.